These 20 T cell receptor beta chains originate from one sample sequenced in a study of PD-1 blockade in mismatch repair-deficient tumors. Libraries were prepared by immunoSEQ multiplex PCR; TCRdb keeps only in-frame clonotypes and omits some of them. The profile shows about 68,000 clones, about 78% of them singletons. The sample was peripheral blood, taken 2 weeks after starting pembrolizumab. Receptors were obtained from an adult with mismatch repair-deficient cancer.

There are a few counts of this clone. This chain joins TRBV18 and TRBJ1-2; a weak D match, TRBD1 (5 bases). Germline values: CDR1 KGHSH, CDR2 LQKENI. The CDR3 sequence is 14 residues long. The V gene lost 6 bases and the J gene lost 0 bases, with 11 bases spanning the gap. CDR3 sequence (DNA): TGTGCCAGCTCTTCAGTACAGGCTAACTATGGCTACACCTTC. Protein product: CASSSVQANYGYTF.

In DNA, the CDR3 is TGTGCCAGCACCCCCCGGGCAGGGGTGACCGGGGAGCTGTTTTTT. Protein product: CASTPRAGVTGELFF. V is TRBV5-8 and J is TRBJ2-2; tentative D call: TRBD1 (6 bases). V lost 6 bases and J 5 bases, leaving 17 bases between the germline ends. CDR3 length equals 15 residues. Germline V gene data show CDR1 as SGHTS and CDR2 as YDEGEE.

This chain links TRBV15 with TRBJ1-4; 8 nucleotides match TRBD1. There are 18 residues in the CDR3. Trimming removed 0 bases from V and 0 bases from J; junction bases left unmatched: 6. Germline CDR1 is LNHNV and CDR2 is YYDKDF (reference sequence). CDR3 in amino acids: CATSRDLTGVSTNEKLFF. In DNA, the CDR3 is TGTGCCACCAGCAGAGATCTGACAGGGGTTTCAACTAATGAAAAACTGTTTTTT. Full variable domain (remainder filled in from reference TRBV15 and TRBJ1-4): DAMVIQNPRYQVTQFGKPVTLSCSQTLNHNVMYWYQQKSSQAPKLLFHYYDKDFNNEADTPDNFQSRRPNTSFCFLDIRSPGLGDTAMYLCATSRDLTGVSTNEKLFFGSGTQLSVL.

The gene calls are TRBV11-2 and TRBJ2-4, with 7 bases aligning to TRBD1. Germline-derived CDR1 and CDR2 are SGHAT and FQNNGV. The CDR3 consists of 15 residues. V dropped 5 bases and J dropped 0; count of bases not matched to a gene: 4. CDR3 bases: TGTGCCAGCAGCAGAGGGGGCTTAGCCAAAAACATTCAGTACTTC. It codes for CASSRGGLAKNIQYF.

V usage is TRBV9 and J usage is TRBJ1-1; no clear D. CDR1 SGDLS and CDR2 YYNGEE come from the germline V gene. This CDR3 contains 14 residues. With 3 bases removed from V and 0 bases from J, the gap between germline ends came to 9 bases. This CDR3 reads CASSAQSMNTEAFF. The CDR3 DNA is TGTGCCAGCAGCGCGCAGAGCATGAACACTGAAGCTTTCTTT.

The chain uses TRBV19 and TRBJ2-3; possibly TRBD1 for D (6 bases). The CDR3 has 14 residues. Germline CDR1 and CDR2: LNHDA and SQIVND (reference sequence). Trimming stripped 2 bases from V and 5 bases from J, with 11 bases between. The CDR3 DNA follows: TGTGCCAGTAGTATACAGGGGAATTTAGATACGCAGTATTTT. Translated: CASSIQGNLDTQYF.

The DNA of the CDR3 is TGTGCCAGCAGCCTGGGACAGGGGGCGAAAGCTTATGGCTACACCTTC. As protein: CASSLGQGAKAYGYTF. The chain has TRBV5-4 and TRBJ1-2, with 12 bases identical to TRBD1. There are 16 residues in the CDR3. With V trimmed by 4 bases and J by 5 bases, 9 bases remained unmatched. Germline CDR1 and CDR2: SGHNT and YYREEE (reference sequence).

CDR3 in amino acids: CASSERVPQGTGELFF. The CDR3 DNA follows: TGTGCCAGCAGTGAACGTGTACCCCAGGGCACCGGGGAGCTGTTTTTT. V usage is TRBV6-1 and J usage is TRBJ2-2, with TRBD1 as a possible D gene (5 bases). With 2 bases removed from V and 4 bases from J, the gap between germline ends came to 14 bases. Germline CDR1 reads MNHNS; CDR2 reads SASEGT. This CDR3 contains 16 residues.

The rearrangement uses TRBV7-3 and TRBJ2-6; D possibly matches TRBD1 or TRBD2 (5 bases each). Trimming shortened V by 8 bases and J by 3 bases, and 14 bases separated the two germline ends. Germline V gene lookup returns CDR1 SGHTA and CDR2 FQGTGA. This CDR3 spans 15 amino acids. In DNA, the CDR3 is TGTGCCAGCGGATCCGGGGCGGGTGGGGCCAACGTCCTGACTTTC. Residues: CASGSGAGGANVLTF.

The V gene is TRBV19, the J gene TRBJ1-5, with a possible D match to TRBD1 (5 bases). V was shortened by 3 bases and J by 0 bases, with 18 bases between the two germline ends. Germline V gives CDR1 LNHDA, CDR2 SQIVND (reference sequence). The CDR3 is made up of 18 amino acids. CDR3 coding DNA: TGTGCCAGTAGTATCGGGGGGAGTGACTTCTTTAGCAATCAGCCCCAGCATTTT. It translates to CASSIGGSDFFSNQPQHF.

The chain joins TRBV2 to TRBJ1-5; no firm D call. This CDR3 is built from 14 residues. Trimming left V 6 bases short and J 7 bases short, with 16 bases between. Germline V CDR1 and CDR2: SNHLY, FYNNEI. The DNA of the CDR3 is TGTGCCAGCAGCCCATCAGGACCGCTGCAGCCCCAGCATTTT. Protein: CASSPSGPLQPQHF.

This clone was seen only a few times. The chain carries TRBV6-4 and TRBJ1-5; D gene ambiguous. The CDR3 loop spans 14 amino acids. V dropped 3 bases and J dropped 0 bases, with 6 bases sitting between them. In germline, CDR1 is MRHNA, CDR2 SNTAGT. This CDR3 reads CASSEGYSNQPQHF. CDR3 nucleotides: TGTGCCAGCAGTGAGGGGTATAGCAATCAGCCCCAGCATTTT.

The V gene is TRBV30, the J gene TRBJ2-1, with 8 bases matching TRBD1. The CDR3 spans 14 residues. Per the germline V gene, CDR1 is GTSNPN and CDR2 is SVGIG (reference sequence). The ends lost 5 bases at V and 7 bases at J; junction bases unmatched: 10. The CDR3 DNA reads TGTGCCTGGGATACAGGGGGAAGTTGGAATGAGCAGTTCTTC. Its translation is CAWDTGGSWNEQFF.

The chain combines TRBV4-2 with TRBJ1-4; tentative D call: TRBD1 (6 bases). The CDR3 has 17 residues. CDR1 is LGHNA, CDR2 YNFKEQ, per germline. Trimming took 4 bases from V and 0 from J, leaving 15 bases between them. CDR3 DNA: TGTGCCAGCAGCCTGGGGGGCAGACTTGCAACTAATGAAAAACTGTTTTTT. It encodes CASSLGGRLATNEKLFF.

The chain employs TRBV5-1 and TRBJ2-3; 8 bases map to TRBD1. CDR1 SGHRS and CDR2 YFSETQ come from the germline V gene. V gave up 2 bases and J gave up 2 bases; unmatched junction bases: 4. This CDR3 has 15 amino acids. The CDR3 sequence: CASSLDRGFTDTQYF. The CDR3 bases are TGCGCCAGCAGCTTAGACAGGGGTTTCACAGATACGCAGTATTTT.

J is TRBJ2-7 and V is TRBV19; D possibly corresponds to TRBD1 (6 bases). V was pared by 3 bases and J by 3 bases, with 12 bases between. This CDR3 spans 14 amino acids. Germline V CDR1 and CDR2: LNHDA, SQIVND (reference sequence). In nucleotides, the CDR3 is TGTGCCAGTAGTATCACAGGGTCCGGCTACGAGCAGTACTTC. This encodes CASSITGSGYEQYF. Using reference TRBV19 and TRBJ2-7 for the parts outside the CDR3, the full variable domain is DGGITQSPKYLFRKEGQNVTLSCEQNLNHDAMYWYRQDPGQGLRLIYYSQIVNDFQKGDIAEGYSVSREKKESFPLTVTSAQKNPTAFYLCASSITGSGYEQYFGPGTRLTVT.

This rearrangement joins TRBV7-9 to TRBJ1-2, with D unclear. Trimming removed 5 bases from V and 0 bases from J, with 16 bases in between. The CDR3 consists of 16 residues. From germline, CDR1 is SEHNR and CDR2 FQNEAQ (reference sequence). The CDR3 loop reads CASSHASDRANYGYTF. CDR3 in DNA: TGTGCCAGCAGCCACGCCTCTGATAGGGCTAACTATGGCTACACCTTC.

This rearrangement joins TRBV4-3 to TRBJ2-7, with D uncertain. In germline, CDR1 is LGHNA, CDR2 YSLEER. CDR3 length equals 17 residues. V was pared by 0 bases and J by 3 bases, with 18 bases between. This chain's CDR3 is CASSQEGPPARIYEQYF. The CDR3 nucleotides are TGCGCCAGCAGCCAAGAAGGCCCGCCGGCCCGCATCTACGAGCAGTACTTC.

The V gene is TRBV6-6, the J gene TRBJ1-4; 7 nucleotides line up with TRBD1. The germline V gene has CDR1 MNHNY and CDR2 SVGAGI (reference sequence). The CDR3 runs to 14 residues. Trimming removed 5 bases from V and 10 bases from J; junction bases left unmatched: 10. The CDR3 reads CASSGGTALGKLFF. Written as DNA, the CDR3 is TGTGCCAGCAGTGGTGGGACAGCGTTAGGAAAACTGTTTTTT.

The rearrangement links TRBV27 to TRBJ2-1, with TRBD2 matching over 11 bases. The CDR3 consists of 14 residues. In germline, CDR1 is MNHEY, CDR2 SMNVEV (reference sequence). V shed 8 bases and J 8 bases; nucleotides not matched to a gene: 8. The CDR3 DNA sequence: TGTGCCAGCTGCCGGACTAGCGGGCTCCATGAGCAGTTCTTC. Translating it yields CASCRTSGLHEQFF.